The 4 T cell receptor beta chains below were found in one sample sequenced in a study of T cells after yellow fever vaccination. TCRdb reprocessed the 5' RACE reads via MiXCR and lists one record per CDR3 protein. The sample holds 500,000 to 700,000 distinct CDR3 sequences, roughly 19% seen once. This sample comprised PBMCs, obtained 15 days after the yellow fever booster vaccination. The receptors originated from a man younger than 45 who received the YFV17D yellow fever vaccine.

The chain is built from TRBV7-8 and TRBJ2-7; 7 nucleotides match TRBD2. The germline CDR1 and CDR2 sequences are SGHVS and FQNEAQ. V dropped 5 bases and J dropped 2; count of bases not matched to a gene: 6. CDR3 size: 14 residues. This CDR3 reads CASSQSGIPYEQYF. DNA of the CDR3: TGTGCCAGCAGCCAAAGCGGGATTCCCTACGAGCAGTACTTC. Supplemented by reference TRBV7-8 and TRBJ2-7, the full variable domain reads GAGVSQSPRYKVAKRGQDVALRCDPISGHVSLFWYQQALGQGPEFLTYFQNEAQLDKSGLPSDRFFAERPEGSVSTLKIQRTQQEDSAVYLCASSQSGIPYEQYFGPGTRLTVT.

The sample holds one count of this clonotype. The chain couples TRBV20-1 to TRBJ2-2; weak D call: TRBD1 (5 bases). Germline V gene sequence: CDR1 DFQATT, CDR2 SNEGSKA (reference sequence). The CDR3 spans 13 residues. V was clipped by 2 bases and J by 7 bases, with 11 bases between them. The CDR3 protein is CSARTQGGGELFF. The CDR3 bases are TGCAGTGCTAGAACGCAGGGCGGCGGGGAGCTGTTTTTT.

This clonotype was seen only a few times. The chain couples TRBV30 to TRBJ2-1, with D perhaps TRBD1 (6 bases). The V gene's germline CDR1 is GTSNPN and CDR2 SVGIG (reference sequence). Trimming cost V 5 bases and J 3 bases, with 14 bases left between them. The length of the CDR3 is 14 residues. The CDR3 loop is CAWLDRGYYNEQFF. CDR3 nucleotides: TGTGCCTGGCTGGACAGAGGATACTACAATGAGCAGTTCTTC.

This clonotype was seen more than once but under ten times. The chain couples TRBV20-1 to TRBJ2-3; TRBD2 matches 13 bases. The germline CDR1 and CDR2 sequences are DFQATT and SNEGSKA (reference sequence). Unmatched junction bases numbered 2, after V lost 0 bases and J lost 5 bases. This CDR3 is built from 15 residues. The CDR3, as DNA: TGCAGTGCTAGAGATGGGACTAGCGGGGTAGATACGCAGTATTTT. This sequence encodes CSARDGTSGVDTQYF.